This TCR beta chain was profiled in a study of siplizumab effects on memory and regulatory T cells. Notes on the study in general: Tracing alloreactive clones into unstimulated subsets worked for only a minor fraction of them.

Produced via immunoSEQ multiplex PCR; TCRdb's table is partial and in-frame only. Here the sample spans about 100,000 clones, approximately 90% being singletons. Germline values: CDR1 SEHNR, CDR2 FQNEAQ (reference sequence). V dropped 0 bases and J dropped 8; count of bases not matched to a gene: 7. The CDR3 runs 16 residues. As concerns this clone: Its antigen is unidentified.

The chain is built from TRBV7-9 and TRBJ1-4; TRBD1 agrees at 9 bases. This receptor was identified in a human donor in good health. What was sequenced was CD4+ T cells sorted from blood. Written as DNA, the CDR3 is TGTGCCAGCAGCTTAGCGGGACAGGGAGGTCGGGAAAAACTGTTTTTT. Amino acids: CASSLAGQGGREKLFF.